The rows below give T cell receptor beta chains drawn from one sample of a study of T-cell memory formation after mild COVID-19. One entry per CDR3 protein results from TCRdb running MiXCR on the 5' RACE reads. Here the sample spans about 540,000 distinct CDR3 sequences, about a fifth being singletons. Sequences were obtained from PBMCs or a T cell subset sorted from them (not recorded which). These receptor sequences come from an adult woman who had mild COVID-19 (a few samples of this study predate the infection). Cell type and time point are not known. CDR3s include the opening cysteine and the closing phenylalanine or tryptophan. The D gene is left open where the match is weak. Only part of the rows carry a size: once, few, many, or a class if the clone is expanded.

v_call,clone_size,j_call,d_call,cdr3_nt,cdr3_aa
TRBV24-1,-,TRBJ2-3,-,TGTGCCACCAGTGATTTTGTAGATACGCAGTATTTT,CATSDFVDTQYF
TRBV12-3/TRBV12-4,many,TRBJ1-1,TRBD1,TGTGCCAGCAGTTTAGAGGACAGGGAATACACTGAAGCTTTCTTT,CASSLEDREYTEAFF
TRBV5-1,few,TRBJ2-7,TRBD1,TGCGCCAGCAGCTTGAGGACAGGGGCGACGTACGAGCAGTACTTC,CASSLRTGATYEQYF
TRBV3-1,few,TRBJ1-4,-,TGTGCCAGCAGCCAACCAGGGGTCGAAAAACTGTTTTTT,CASSQPGVEKLFF
TRBV2,-,TRBJ2-3,TRBD2,TGTGCCAGCAGTGAATGGAGTAGCGGGAATGTGGATGATACGCAGTATTTT,CASSEWSSGNVDDTQYF
TRBV5-1,few,TRBJ1-2,TRBD1,TGCGCCAGCAGCTGGGACAGTGCGATGCGCTATGGCTACACCTTC,CASSWDSAMRYGYTF
TRBV29-1,-,TRBJ2-5,-,TGCAGCGTCGACCACCCGGTGGGTGCGGAGACCCAGTACTTC,CSVDHPVGAETQYF
TRBV7-9,-,TRBJ2-7,TRBD2,TGTGCCAGCAGCGTCGGGACTAGCGGGAGTCGGTACGAGCAGTACTTC,CASSVGTSGSRYEQYF
TRBV6-6,-,TRBJ1-5,-,TGTGCCAGCAATGCCGGGACAACAAATCAGCCCCAGCATTTT,CASNAGTTNQPQHF
TRBV2,-,TRBJ1-1,-,TGTGCCAGCAGTTCACCCGGGGGGATGAACACTGAAGCTTTCTTT,CASSSPGGMNTEAFF
TRBV12-3/TRBV12-4,few,TRBJ2-7,TRBD1,TGTGCCAGCAGTCTAGACGGGACAGGGGAGGTTGGCGAGCAGTACTTC,CASSLDGTGEVGEQYF
TRBV20-1,once,TRBJ1-4,-,TGCAGTGCTTGCGATGGGACCGGAGAAAAACTGTTTTTT,CSACDGTGEKLFF
TRBV5-1,-,TRBJ2-7,TRBD2,TGCGCCAGCAGCCCAGGGACTAGCGGTTTCTCCTACGAGCAGTACTTC,CASSPGTSGFSYEQYF
TRBV4-3,-,TRBJ2-6,-,TGCGCCAGCAGCCAAGAAAGGTTGATCTCTGGGGCCAACGTCCTGACTTTC,CASSQERLISGANVLTF
TRBV29-1,-,TRBJ1-5,-,TGCATCGTCTCTTGGGGCAGCCAGGGGAATCAGCCCCAGCATTTT,CIVSWGSQGNQPQHF